The clone carrying this TCR beta chain was detected a few times. The antigen remains unidentified. Unique molecular identifiers tagged the TCR beta cDNA libraries. From roughly 1 to 10 million T cells, 500,000 or so cDNA molecules were obtained. MiXCR, applied by TCRdb to the PCR reads, yields one record per CDR3 protein. Of hundreds of thousands of distinct CDR3 sequences detected, about 32% appear once; the ten largest clones hold about 0.5%. The sample comes from a study of post-analysis software for immune sequencing data. Study as a whole: Relapsing-remitting, secondary progressive and progressive-relapsing forms of multiple sclerosis all featured among disease courses.

Germline CDR1 is ENHRY and CDR2 is SYGVKD. The CDR3 totals 16 residues. Between the trimmed V and J ends, which lost 6 bases and 4 bases, there was a span of 18 bases. General study results and limits: Roughly 5 TRBV segments occurring more often in patients than controls included TRBV5-6, TRBV5-1 and TRBV20-1. With F measure, samples from one preparation batch clustered together strongly. Controls significantly exceeded multiple sclerosis patients in normalized Chao1 diversity.

Sequencing was performed on blood. This TCR was sampled from a girl between 10 and 17 years old with multiple sclerosis. The gene calls are TRBV10-3 and TRBJ2-2; D might be TRBD2 (7 bases). The CDR3 is CAISPLGGAGTGELFF. The CDR3 DNA reads as TGTGCCATCAGCCCACTGGGGGGGGCTGGCACCGGGGAGCTGTTTTTT.